The 4 T cell receptor beta chains below come from one sample, sequenced in a study of shared clonotypes between healthy human individuals. It was CD45RO-negative cells, positively selected for CCR7, that made up naive CD8 cells, with terminally differentiated effector memory CD45RA+ cells excluded. Clones were sequenced by immunoSEQ multiplex PCR, and TCRdb holds only the in-frame ones, with some missing. The sample contains around 620,000 clones, around 96% of which appear only once. Sequencing was carried out using naive CD8+ T cells sorted from blood. The origin of the receptors is a woman aged 30 to 39 in good health.

The chain joins TRBV4-1 to TRBJ2-7, with D possibly TRBD2 on 6 matching bases. CDR3 length: 13 residues. Trimming cost V 4 bases and J 0 bases, with 7 bases left between them. Germline CDR1 reads MGHRA; CDR2 reads YSYEKL. The CDR3 is CASSRGLSYEQYF. CDR3 in DNA: TGCGCCAGCAGCCGGGGACTCTCCTACGAGCAGTACTTC.

The chain couples TRBV6-6 to TRBJ1-2, with D possibly matching TRBD1 (5 bases). With 2 bases removed from V and 8 bases from J, the gap between germline ends came to 18 bases. The CDR3 is 15 residues long. Germline-derived CDR1 and CDR2 are MNHNY and SVGAGI (reference sequence). The CDR3: CASSYGDRQPRGYTF. The CDR3 bases are TGTGCCAGCAGTTACGGGGACCGCCAGCCCAGAGGCTACACCTTC.

The V and J genes are TRBV15 and TRBJ2-1; D gene uncertain. The V end was cut by 1 base, the J end by 7 bases, with 11 bases between. The germline V gene has CDR1 LNHNV and CDR2 YYDKDF (reference sequence). This CDR3 has 14 amino acids. The CDR3 is CATSRGEARNEQFF. As DNA, the CDR3 is TGTGCCACCAGCAGAGGTGAGGCACGGAATGAGCAGTTCTTC.

The chain joins TRBV5-8 to TRBJ2-7; D unresolved. The germline V gene encodes CDR1 SGHTS and CDR2 YDEGEE. The CDR3 spans 14 residues. Between the trimmed V and J ends, which lost 2 bases and 0 bases, there was a span of 9 bases. The CDR3 protein is CASSFPRSSYEQYF. DNA of the CDR3: TGTGCCAGCAGCTTTCCCCGGAGCTCCTACGAGCAGTACTTC.